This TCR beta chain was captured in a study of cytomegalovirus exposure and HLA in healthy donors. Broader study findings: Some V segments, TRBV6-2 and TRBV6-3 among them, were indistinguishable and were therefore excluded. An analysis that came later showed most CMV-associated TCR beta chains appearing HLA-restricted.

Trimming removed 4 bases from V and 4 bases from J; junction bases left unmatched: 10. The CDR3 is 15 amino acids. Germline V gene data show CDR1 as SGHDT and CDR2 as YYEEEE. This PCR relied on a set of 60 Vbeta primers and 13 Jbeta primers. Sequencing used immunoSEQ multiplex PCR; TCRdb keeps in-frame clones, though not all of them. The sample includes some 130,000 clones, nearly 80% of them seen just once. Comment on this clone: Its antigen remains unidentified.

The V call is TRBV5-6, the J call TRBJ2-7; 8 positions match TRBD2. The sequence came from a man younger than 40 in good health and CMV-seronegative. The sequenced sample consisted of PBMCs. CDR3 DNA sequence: TGTGCCAGCAGCCCGACAAGCGGGAGTGTGTACGAGCAGTACTTC. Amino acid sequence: CASSPTSGSVYEQYF.